The 2 T cell receptor beta chains below come from one sample, sequenced in a study of shared clonotypes between healthy human individuals. TCRdb's copy holds only in-frame clones and misses some; the assay was immunoSEQ multiplex PCR. The sample has approximately 320,000 clones, about nine tenths seen once. The sample consisted of memory CD8+ T cells sorted from blood. Regarding subset: CD45RO+ cells pooled with CCR7-negative TemRA cells. The origin of the receptors is a man between 18 and 35 years old in good health.

This clone has only one observation. J is TRBJ2-3 and V is TRBV10-1; no clear D gene. Trimming removed 3 bases from V and 0 bases from J, with 10 bases in between. CDR1 and CDR2 (germline): WNHNN, SYGVQD (reference sequence). The CDR3 extends over 15 amino acids. CDR3 protein: CASSEAGASTDTQYF. The CDR3 coding sequence is TGCGCCAGCAGTGAAGCTGGTGCTAGCACAGATACGCAGTATTTT.

The rearrangement joins TRBV10-3 to TRBJ2-1, with D unclear. Trimming removed 8 bases at V and 7 bases at J, with 15 bases between. Germline-derived CDR1 and CDR2 are ENHRY and SYGVKD. The CDR3 sequence is 13 residues long. This CDR3 reads CAIGPSGFNEQFF. The CDR3 nucleotides read TGTGCCATCGGCCCTTCTGGTTTTAATGAGCAGTTCTTC.